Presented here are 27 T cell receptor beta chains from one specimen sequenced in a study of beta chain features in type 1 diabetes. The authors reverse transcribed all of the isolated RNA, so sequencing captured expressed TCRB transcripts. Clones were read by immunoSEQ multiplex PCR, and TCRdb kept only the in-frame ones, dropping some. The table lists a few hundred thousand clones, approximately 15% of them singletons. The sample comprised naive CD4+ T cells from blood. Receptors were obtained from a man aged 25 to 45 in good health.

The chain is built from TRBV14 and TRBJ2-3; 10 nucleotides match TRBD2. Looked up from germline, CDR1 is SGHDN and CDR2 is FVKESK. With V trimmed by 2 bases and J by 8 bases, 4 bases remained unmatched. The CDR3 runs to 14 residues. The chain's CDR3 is CASSQLAGGGTQYF. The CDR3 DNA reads TGTGCCAGCAGCCAATTAGCGGGAGGTGGTACGCAGTATTTT. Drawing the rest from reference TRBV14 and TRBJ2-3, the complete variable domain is EAGVTQFPSHSVIEKGQTVTLRCDPISGHDNLYWYRRVMGKEIKFLLHFVKESKQDESGMPNNRFLAERTGGTYSTLKVQPAELEDSGVYFCASSQLAGGGTQYFGPGTRLTVL.

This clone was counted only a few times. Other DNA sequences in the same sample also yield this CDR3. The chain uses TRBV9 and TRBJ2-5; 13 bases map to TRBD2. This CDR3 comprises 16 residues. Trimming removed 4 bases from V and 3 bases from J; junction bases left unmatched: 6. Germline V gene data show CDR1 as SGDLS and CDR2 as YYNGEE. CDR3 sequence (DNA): TGTGCCAGCAGCCTCGGACTAGCGGGAGTGGAAGAGACCCAGTACTTC. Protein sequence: CASSLGLAGVEETQYF. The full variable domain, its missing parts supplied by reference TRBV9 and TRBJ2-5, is DSGVTQTPKHLITATGQRVTLRCSPRSGDLSVYWYQQSLDQGLQFLIQYYNGEERAKGNILERFSAQQFPDLHSELNLSSLELGDSALYFCASSLGLAGVEETQYFGPGTRLLVL.

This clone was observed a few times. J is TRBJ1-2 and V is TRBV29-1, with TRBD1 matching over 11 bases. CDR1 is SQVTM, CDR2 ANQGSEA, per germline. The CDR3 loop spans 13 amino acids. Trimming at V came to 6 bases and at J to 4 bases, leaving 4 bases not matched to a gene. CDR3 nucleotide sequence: TGCAGCGTCTGGGACAGGGGGACCTATGGCTACACCTTC. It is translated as CSVWDRGTYGYTF. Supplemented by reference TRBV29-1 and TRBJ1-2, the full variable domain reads SAVISQKPSRDICQRGTSLTIQCQVDSQVTMMFWYRQQPGQSLTLIATANQGSEATYESGFVIDKFPISRPNLTFSTLTVSNMSPEDSSIYLCSVWDRGTYGYTFGSGTRLTVV.

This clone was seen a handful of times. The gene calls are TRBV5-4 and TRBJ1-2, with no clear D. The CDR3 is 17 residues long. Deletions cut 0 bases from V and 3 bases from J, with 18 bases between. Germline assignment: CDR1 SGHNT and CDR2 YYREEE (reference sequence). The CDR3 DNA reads TGTGCCAGCAGCTTGGCCGGCGGAAATCGGCCCGACTATGGCTACACCTTC. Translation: CASSLAGGNRPDYGYTF.

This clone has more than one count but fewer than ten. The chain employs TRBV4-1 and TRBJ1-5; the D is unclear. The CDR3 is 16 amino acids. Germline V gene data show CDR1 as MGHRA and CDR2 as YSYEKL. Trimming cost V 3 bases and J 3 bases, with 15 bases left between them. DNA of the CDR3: TGCGCCAGCAGCCAGGGAATGATCGGATTCAATCAGCCCCAGCATTTT. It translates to CASSQGMIGFNQPQHF.

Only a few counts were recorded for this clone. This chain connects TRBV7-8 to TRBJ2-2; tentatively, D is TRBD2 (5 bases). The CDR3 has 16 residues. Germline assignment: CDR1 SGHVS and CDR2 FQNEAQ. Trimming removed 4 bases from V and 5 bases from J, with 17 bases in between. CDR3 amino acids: CASSYAPRGRTGELFF. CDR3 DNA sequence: TGTGCCAGCAGCTACGCACCCCGAGGGCGAACCGGGGAGCTGTTTTTT.

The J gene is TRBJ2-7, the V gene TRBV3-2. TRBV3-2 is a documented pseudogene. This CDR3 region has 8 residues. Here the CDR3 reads CASSQGNV. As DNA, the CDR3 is TGTGCCAGCAGCCAAGGAAACGTC.

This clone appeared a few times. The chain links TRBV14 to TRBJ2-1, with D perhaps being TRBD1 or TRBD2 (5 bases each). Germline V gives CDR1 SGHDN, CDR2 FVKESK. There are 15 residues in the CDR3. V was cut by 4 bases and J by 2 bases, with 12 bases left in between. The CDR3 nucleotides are TGTGCCAGCAGCCTTTCAGGGACCCCCTACAATGAGCAGTTCTTC. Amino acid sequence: CASSLSGTPYNEQFF.

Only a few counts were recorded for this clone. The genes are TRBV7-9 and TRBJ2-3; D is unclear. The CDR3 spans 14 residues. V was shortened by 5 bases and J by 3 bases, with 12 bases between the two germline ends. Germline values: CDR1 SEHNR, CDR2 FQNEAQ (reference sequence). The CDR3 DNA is TGTGCCAGCAGCCTGACCATGACGACAGATACGCAGTATTTT. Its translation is CASSLTMTTDTQYF.

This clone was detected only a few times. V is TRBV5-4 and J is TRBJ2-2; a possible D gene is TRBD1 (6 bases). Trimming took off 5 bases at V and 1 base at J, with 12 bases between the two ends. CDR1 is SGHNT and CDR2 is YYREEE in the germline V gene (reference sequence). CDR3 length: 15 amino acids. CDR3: CASSPKTGNTGELFF. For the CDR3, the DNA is TGTGCCAGCAGTCCGAAGACAGGGAACACCGGGGAGCTGTTTTTT.

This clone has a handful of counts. For the CDR3, the DNA is TGTGCCTGGAGTCCGGGACCAGGGGCGGGCTACACCTTC. It translates to CAWSPGPGAGYTF. This chain connects TRBV30 to TRBJ1-2; D is possibly TRBD1 (6 bases). Between the trimmed V and J ends, which lost 2 bases and 8 bases, there was a span of 15 bases. The length of the CDR3 is 13 residues. Germline loops: CDR1 GTSNPN, CDR2 SVGIG (reference sequence).

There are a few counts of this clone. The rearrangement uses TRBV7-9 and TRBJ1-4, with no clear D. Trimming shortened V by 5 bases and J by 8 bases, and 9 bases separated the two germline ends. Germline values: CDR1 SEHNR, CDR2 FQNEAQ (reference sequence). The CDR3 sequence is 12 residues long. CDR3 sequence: CASSPGLEKLFF. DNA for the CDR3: TGTGCCAGCAGCCCAGGATTGGAAAAACTGTTTTTT.

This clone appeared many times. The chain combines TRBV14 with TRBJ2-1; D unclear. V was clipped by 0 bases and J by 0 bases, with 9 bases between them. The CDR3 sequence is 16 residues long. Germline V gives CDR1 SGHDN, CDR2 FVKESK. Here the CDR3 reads CASSQDWDVSYNEQFF. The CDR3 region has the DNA TGTGCCAGCAGCCAAGATTGGGATGTCTCCTACAATGAGCAGTTCTTC.

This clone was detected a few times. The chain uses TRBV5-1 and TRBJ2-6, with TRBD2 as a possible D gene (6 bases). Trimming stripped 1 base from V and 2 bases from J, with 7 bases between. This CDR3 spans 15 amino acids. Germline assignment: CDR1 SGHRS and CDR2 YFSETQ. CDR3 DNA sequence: TGCGCCAGCAGCTTGCCGGGAGCTGGGGCCAACGTCCTGACTTTC. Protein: CASSLPGAGANVLTF.

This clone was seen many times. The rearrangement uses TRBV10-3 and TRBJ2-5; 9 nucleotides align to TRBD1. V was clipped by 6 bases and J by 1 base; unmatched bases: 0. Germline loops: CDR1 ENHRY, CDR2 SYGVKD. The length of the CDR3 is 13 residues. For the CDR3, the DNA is TGTGCCATCAGGGGACAGGGCCAAGAGACCCAGTACTTC. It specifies CAIRGQGQETQYF.

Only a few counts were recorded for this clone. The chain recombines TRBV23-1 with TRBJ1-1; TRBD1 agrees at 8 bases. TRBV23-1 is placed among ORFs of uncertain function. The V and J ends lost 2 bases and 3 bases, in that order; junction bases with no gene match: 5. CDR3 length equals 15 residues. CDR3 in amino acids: CASSQNRQGYTEAFF. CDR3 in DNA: TGCGCCAGCAGTCAAAACAGACAGGGGTACACTGAAGCTTTCTTT.

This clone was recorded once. The CDR3 sequence: CASSLSGDYGYTF. DNA of the CDR3: TGTGCCAGCAGCTTGTCGGGAGACTATGGCTACACCTTC. This sequence joins TRBV5-4 and TRBJ1-2; D gene ambiguous. V shed 1 base and J shed 3 bases, with 7 bases lying between them. CDR3 size: 13 residues. In germline, CDR1 is SGHNT, CDR2 YYREEE (reference sequence).

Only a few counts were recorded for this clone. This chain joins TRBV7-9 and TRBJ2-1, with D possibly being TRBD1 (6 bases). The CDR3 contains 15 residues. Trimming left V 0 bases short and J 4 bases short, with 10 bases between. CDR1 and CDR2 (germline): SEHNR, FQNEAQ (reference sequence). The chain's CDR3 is CASSLALGQYNEQFF. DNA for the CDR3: TGTGCCAGCAGCTTAGCGCTAGGACAGTACAATGAGCAGTTCTTC.

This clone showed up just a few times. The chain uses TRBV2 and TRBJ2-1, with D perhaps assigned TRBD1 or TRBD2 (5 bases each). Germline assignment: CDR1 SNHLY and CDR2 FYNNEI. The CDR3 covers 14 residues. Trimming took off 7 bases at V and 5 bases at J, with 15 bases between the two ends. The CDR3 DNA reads TGTGCCAGCACCTGGTGGGGGACCAACAATGAGCAGTTCTTC. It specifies CASTWWGTNNEQFF.

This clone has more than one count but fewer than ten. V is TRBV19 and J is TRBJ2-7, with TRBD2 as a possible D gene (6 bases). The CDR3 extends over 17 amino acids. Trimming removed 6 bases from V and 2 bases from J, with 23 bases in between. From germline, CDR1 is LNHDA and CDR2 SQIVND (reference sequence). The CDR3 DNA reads TGTGCCAGTAGCCCCCTTCTCCGGGAGTGGGGCACCTACGAGCAGTACGTC. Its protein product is CASSPLLREWGTYEQYV.

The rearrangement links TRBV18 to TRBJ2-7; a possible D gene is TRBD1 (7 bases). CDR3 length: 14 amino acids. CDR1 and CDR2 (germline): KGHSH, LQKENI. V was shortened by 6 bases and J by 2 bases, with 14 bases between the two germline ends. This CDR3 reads CASSRDSGPYEQYF. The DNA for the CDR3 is TGTGCCAGCTCGCGGGACAGTGGCCCCTACGAGCAGTACTTC.

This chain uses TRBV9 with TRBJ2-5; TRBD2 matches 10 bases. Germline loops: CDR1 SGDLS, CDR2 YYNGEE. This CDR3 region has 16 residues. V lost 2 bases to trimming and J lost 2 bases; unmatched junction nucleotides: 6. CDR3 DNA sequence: TGTGCCAGCAGCGTTAGCGGGAGGCAATCACAAGAGACCCAGTACTTC. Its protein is CASSVSGRQSQETQYF.

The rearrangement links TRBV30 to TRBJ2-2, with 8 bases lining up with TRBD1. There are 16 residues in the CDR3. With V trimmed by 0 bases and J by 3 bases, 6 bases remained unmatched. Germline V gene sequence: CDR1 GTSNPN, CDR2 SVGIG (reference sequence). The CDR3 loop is CAWSVHRGVYTGELFF. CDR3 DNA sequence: TGTGCCTGGAGTGTACACAGGGGGGTGTACACCGGGGAGCTGTTTTTT.

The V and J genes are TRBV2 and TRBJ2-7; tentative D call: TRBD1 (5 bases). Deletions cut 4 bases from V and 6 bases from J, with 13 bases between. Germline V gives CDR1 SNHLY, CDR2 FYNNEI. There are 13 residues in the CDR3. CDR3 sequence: CASSVRVFAEQYV. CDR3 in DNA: TGTGCCAGCAGTGTCAGGGTTTTCGCCGAGCAGTACGTC.

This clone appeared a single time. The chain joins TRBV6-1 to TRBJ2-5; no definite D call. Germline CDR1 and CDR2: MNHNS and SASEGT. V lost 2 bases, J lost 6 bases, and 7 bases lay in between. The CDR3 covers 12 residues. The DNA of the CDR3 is TGTGCCAGCAGTGAATACGCAAAGACCCAGTACTTC. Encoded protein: CASSEYAKTQYF.

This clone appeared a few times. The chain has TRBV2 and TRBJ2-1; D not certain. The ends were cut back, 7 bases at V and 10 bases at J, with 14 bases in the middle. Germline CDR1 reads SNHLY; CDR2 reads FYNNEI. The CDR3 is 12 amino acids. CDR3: CASNEPMVEQFF. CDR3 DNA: TGTGCCAGCAACGAGCCCATGGTGGAGCAGTTCTTC.

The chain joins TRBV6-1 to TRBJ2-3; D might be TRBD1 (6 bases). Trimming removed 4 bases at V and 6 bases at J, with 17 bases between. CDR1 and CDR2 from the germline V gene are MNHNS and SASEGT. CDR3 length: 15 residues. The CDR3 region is CASSGQAQWSDTQYF. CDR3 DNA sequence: TGTGCCAGCAGTGGACAGGCCCAGTGGTCGGATACGCAGTATTTT.